This is a list of T cell receptor beta chains from one sample in a study of glioma-infiltrating T cells after dendritic cell vaccination. The protocol was immunoSEQ multiplex PCR, while the TCRdb copy is restricted to in-frame clones and leaves out a portion. The table lists about 32,000 clones, 90% to 95% of them singletons. The specimen was blood, collected before dendritic cell vaccination. These receptors were collected from a human donor with glioblastoma. CDR3s include the opening cysteine and the closing phenylalanine or tryptophan. D genes are given only for firm matches. Expanded clones are given a class, and other clones once, few, many or no size at all.

TRBJ1-2 - TRBV5-4 few TGTGCCAGCAGCTTCGACGGGAATGGCTACACCTTC CASSFDGNGYTF
TRBJ2-7 TRBD1 TRBV27 - TGTGCCAGCAGCACAGGGGCCTCCTACGAGCAGTACTTC CASSTGASYEQYF
TRBJ1-2 - TRBV7-9 - TGTGCCAGCAGCTTAGAGAGCGGGTACTATGGCTACACCTTC CASSLESGYYGYTF
TRBJ2-7 TRBD2 TRBV5-5 - TGTGCCAGCATTCCGGTTGGGTCCGGGGGGGCTTACGAGCAGTACTTC CASIPVGSGGAYEQYF
TRBJ2-2 - TRBV2 - TGTGCCAGCAGCCTATTAAGTGCCGGGGAGCTGTTTTTT CASSLLSAGELFF
TRBJ2-1 TRBD2 TRBV19 - TGTGCCAGTAGTATTCGGAGCGGGGGGCGAAGCTCCTACAATGAGCAGTTCTTC CASSIRSGGRSSYNEQFF
TRBJ2-5 - TRBV18 - TGTGCCAGCTCACATACAGGGATGAAAGAGACCCAGTACTTC CASSHTGMKETQYF
TRBJ2-1 TRBD2 TRBV15 - TGTGCCACCAGCAGAGAAATAAAGCGGGGGGCAAACAATGAGCAGTTCTTC CATSREIKRGANNEQFF
TRBJ1-1 TRBD1 TRBV19 few TGTGCCAGTAGGACAGGGACGATAAACACCTTGAACACTGAAGCTTTCTTT CASRTGTINTLNTEAFF
TRBJ1-5 TRBD1 TRBV19 - TGTGCCAGTAGTTGGGGACAGGGAGGCAATCAGCCCCAGCATTTT CASSWGQGGNQPQHF
TRBJ1-2 TRBD1 TRBV7-2 - TGTGCCAGCAGCCTCGGGACAGTGAACTATGGCTACACCTTC CASSLGTVNYGYTF
TRBJ1-6 - TRBV11-2 - TGTGCCAGCAGCCTCCTCTACCAGGGTAATAATTCACCCCTCCACTTT CASSLLYQGNNSPLHF
TRBJ1-1 - TRBV6-6 - TGTGCCAGCAGTTTCCTCAGCACTGAAGCTTTCTTT CASSFLSTEAFF
TRBJ1-2 - TRBV4-2 few TGTGCCAGCAGCCCTCAGGGCGACTATGGCTACACCTTC CASSPQGDYGYTF
TRBJ1-2 - TRBV20-1 - TGCAGTGCTAGTTCAGGCGGGCTAAGTACCTTC CSASSGGLSTF
TRBJ1-6 - TRBV2 - TGTGCCAGCAGTGTCGGGACACTTAACTCCTATAATTCCCCCCTCCACTTT CASSVGTLNSYNSPLHF
TRBJ2-7 - TRBV7-2 - TGTGCCAGCAGCTCCGGCCGCGGGGGCCTAAACTACGAGCAGTACTTC CASSSGRGGLNYEQYF
TRBJ1-4 - TRBV6-1 - TGTGCCGCTAGGCGGGTTCCAACTAATGAAAAACTGTTTTTT CAARRVPTNEKLFF
TRBJ1-2 - TRBV5-1 - TGCGCCAGCAGAAGACAGGACAACGCCCCGAACTATGGCCACACCTTC CASRRQDNAPNYGHTF
TRBJ1-1 - TRBV6-5 - TGTGCCAGCAGTTACTCGAACGGGAACACTGAAGCTTTCTTT CASSYSNGNTEAFF
TRBJ2-5 - TRBV7-2 - TGTGCCAGCAGCTCCTATAGCGGTCCCCAAGAGACCCAGTACTTC CASSSYSGPQETQYF
TRBJ2-5 - TRBV5-4 few TGTGCCAGCAGCCACCTACGAGTGGACAGCCAAGAGACCCAGTACTTC CASSHLRVDSQETQYF
TRBJ1-1 - TRBV6-1 - TGTGCCAGCAGTGAAAGACCGGGACTCCTAACTGAAGCTTTCTTT CASSERPGLLTEAFF
TRBJ1-4 TRBD1 TRBV6-5 once TGTGCCAGCAGTTACTCGTCTGCAGGGGGCTTCGAAAAACTGTTTTTT CASSYSSAGGFEKLFF
TRBJ2-5 TRBD1 TRBV5-1 - TGCGCCAGCAGCTCGGGGACAGCCCAAGAGACCCAGTACTTC CASSSGTAQETQYF
TRBJ2-7 TRBD2 TRBV7-2 - TGTGCCAGCAGCTGGGACCGGGACTACCAATACGAGCAGTACTTC CASSWDRDYQYEQYF
TRBJ1-2 TRBD1 TRBV6-1 - TGTGCCAGCAGTGAAGCGATGGGGGACAGAGATGGCTACACCTTC CASSEAMGDRDGYTF
TRBJ2-5 - TRBV10-3 - TGTGCCACCCAGGGGGCAGCGGGACCGATCCAAGAGACCCAGTACTTC CATQGAAGPIQETQYF
TRBJ1-1 - TRBV4-2 - TGTGCCAGGATCCCCACAGGATTGAACACTGAAGCTTTCTTT CARIPTGLNTEAFF
TRBJ2-3 TRBD2 TRBV6-1 - TGTGCCAGCCGACTAGCGAGGCCTAGCACAGATACGCAGTATTTT CASRLARPSTDTQYF
TRBJ2-1 TRBD2 TRBV27 - TGTGCCAGCAGTCTTAGCGGGGGGTCCGGCAATGAGCAGTTCTTC CASSLSGGSGNEQFF
TRBJ2-2 - TRBV25-1 - TGTGCCAGCAGTGGGCAGGGATACACCGGGGAGCTGTTTTTT CASSGQGYTGELFF
TRBJ1-2 - TRBV6-5 - TGTGCCAGCAGGAGGGAAGCTAACTATGGCTACACCTTC CASRREANYGYTF
TRBJ2-7 TRBD1 TRBV19 - TGTGCCAGTAGTAGGGACAGTGGCTACGAGCAGTACTTC CASSRDSGYEQYF
TRBJ2-5 - TRBV7-9 - TGTGCCAGCAGCCCCGGGGCAGGGGTTCGGACCCAGTACTTC CASSPGAGVRTQYF
TRBJ2-3 TRBD2 TRBV6-4 - TGTGCCAGCAGCGAAGCGGGACTCACAGATACGCAGTATTTT CASSEAGLTDTQYF
TRBJ2-3 TRBD1 TRBV6-5 - TGTGCCAGCAGTCTACAGGGGGCCCAAGATACGCAGTATTTT CASSLQGAQDTQYF
TRBJ1-3 - TRBV4-1 once TGCGCCAGCAGCCTGACCGGGAGCTCTGGAAACACCATATATTTT CASSLTGSSGNTIYF
TRBJ2-7 TRBD1 TRBV5-1 - TGCGCCAGCAGCGCTGACAGGGGGCGCTACGAGCAGTACTTC CASSADRGRYEQYF
TRBJ1-1 - TRBV19 - TGTGCCAGTAGTATCTCCCGAAACGTCCCGGGCACTGAAGCTTTCTTT CASSISRNVPGTEAFF
TRBJ1-6 TRBD1 TRBV7-2 - TGTGCCAGCAGCTTAGCTGAAACAGGGGGATCGGGTTCACCCCTCCACTTT CASSLAETGGSGSPLHF
TRBJ1-3 - TRBV5-8 - TGTGCCAGCAGCTGGGGCGGACGTGGGGGAAACACCATATATTTT CASSWGGRGGNTIYF
TRBJ1-3 - TRBV6-5 - TGTGCCAGCAGTTTGGGGGGGATTGGAAACACCATATATTTT CASSLGGIGNTIYF
TRBJ1-1 - TRBV6-5 - TGTGCCAGCAGTTACTCGGCATATATCATGAACACTGAAGCTTTCTTT CASSYSAYIMNTEAFF
TRBJ2-7 - TRBV13 - TGTGCCAGCCGCAAAAAGGGGGACTCCTACGAGCAGTACTTC CASRKKGDSYEQYF
TRBJ1-2 TRBD1 TRBV19 - TGTGCCAGTAGTAGGGACAGCCTAGCCAACTATGGCTACACCTTC CASSRDSLANYGYTF
TRBJ2-7 - TRBV18 - TGTGCCAGCTCCCGAGAGACGACTTTAAGGTTGGAGGAGCAGTACTTC CASSRETTLRLEEQYF
TRBJ1-4 TRBD1 TRBV19 once TGTGCCAGTAGTATAAGAGACAGGGTTATTGAAAAACTGTTTTTT CASSIRDRVIEKLFF
TRBJ2-5 TRBD1 TRBV6-1 - TGTGCCAGCAGTGATCGGGACAGGGGGTCATGGGAGACCCAGTACTTC CASSDRDRGSWETQYF
TRBJ2-7 TRBD2 TRBV2 few TGTGCCAGCAGGCCGGGACTAGCGGGGGGGCTCGAGCAGTACTTC CASRPGLAGGLEQYF
TRBJ1-1 TRBD1 TRBV2 - TGTGCCAGCGGACAGGGTGTCTCTGAAGCTTTCTTT CASGQGVSEAFF
TRBJ2-2 - TRBV11-3 - TGTGCCAGCAGCTTTCAGGGGTCCACCGGGGAGCTGTTTTTT CASSFQGSTGELFF
TRBJ2-5 TRBD2 TRBV7-6 - TGTGCCAGCAGCTTAGCGGAGGCTAGCGGGGGAGGGGAGACCCAGTACTTC CASSLAEASGGGETQYF
TRBJ2-1 TRBD2 TRBV7-2 once TGTGCCAGCAGCTCACTAGCGGGGGCCCCCAATGAGCAGTTCTTC CASSSLAGAPNEQFF
TRBJ2-1 - TRBV6-1 - TGTGCCAGCATGAGGGGGGGATCCTACAATGAGCAGTTCTTC CASMRGGSYNEQFF
TRBJ2-5 - TRBV6-6 - TGTGCCAGCAGTTACCTGTCAGAGACCCAGTACTTC CASSYLSETQYF
TRBJ1-5 TRBD1 TRBV27 - TGTGCCAGCAGCCCTAGTACGGGACAGCTAAATCAGCCCCAGCATTTT CASSPSTGQLNQPQHF
TRBJ1-6 - TRBV25-1 - TGTGCCAGCGTGGGGCTTTTTGGGGGCTCACCCCTCCACTTT CASVGLFGGSPLHF
TRBJ1-6 TRBD1 TRBV27 - TGTGCCAGCAGTTTCAGTCAGGGGGCGAAGGATAATTCACCCCTCCACTTT CASSFSQGAKDNSPLHF
TRBJ2-5 - TRBV5-1 - TGCGCCAGTTTTATCGCGGGAAGAGAGACCCAGTACTTC CASFIAGRETQYF